The rows below give T cell receptor beta chains drawn from one sample of a study of early T cells in non-severe SARS-CoV-2 infection. TCRdb reprocessed the 5' RACE reads via MiXCR and lists one record per CDR3 protein. The sample carries about 39,000 distinct CDR3 sequences, around 7.8% recorded once. Sequenced sample: whole blood. The receptors shown here come from an adult who was a healthcare worker with PCR-confirmed SARS-CoV-2 infection or an uninfected control (not recorded which). CDR3s include the opening cysteine and the closing phenylalanine or tryptophan. The D gene is left open where the match is weak. Not every row has a clone size; where given, it reads once, few, many or a size class.

clone size | J gene | D gene | V gene | CDR3 DNA | CDR3 protein
many | TRBJ1-4 | . | TRBV4-3 | TGCGCCAGCAGCCAAGAGACGCGTGCAACTAATGAAAAACTGTTTTTT | CASSQETRATNEKLFF
. | TRBJ2-1 | . | TRBV29-1 | TGCAGCGTTGAAATCAGAATCTACAATGAGCAGTTCTTC | CSVEIRIYNEQFF
many | TRBJ2-2 | TRBD2 | TRBV20-1 | TGCAGTGCTAGAGGGGGAGGGAGGACCACCGGGGAGCTGTTTTTT | CSARGGGRTTGELFF
many | TRBJ2-7 | . | TRBV6-6 | TGTGCCAGCAGTTACGCGGGACAGCCCTACGAGCAGTACTTC | CASSYAGQPYEQYF
many | TRBJ1-2 | TRBD1 | TRBV6-5 | TGTGCCAGCAGTGTGGGACAGGGATTCCATGGCTACACCTTC | CASSVGQGFHGYTF
few | TRBJ2-1 | . | TRBV27 | TGTGCCAGCAGTTTATTCCCACACGGGGAGCAGTTCTTC | CASSLFPHGEQFF
many | TRBJ1-2 | . | TRBV7-2 | TGTGCCAGCAGCTTAGCAGGAAATTCTAACTATGGCTACACCTTC | CASSLAGNSNYGYTF
. | TRBJ2-6 | . | TRBV3-1 | TGTGCCAGCAGCCAAGAACTGGGGATTGGGGCCAACGTCCTGACTTTC | CASSQELGIGANVLTF
many | TRBJ1-2 | TRBD1 | TRBV28 | TGTGCCAGCTGGGGACAGGGGGCGATCTACTATGGCTACACCTTC | CASWGQGAIYYGYTF
few | TRBJ1-2 | . | TRBV9 | TGTGCCAGCAGCGTTCTCCCGGAGGAAGGGTATGGCTACACCTTC | CASSVLPEEGYGYTF
. | TRBJ2-7 | TRBD2 | TRBV11-3 | TGTGCCAGCAGCTTACGGGGGGTCGACTACGAGCAGTACTTC | CASSLRGVDYEQYF
many | TRBJ1-1 | . | TRBV28 | TGTGCCAGCAGCCTACTTGGAAGGGGCACTGAAGCTTTCTTT | CASSLLGRGTEAFF
many | TRBJ2-3 | . | TRBV6-2/TRBV6-3 | TGTGCCAGCAGTTCCAACACAGATACGCAGTATTTT | CASSSNTDTQYF
many | TRBJ1-2 | TRBD1 | TRBV2 | TGTGCCAGCAGTTTATATACAGGGGAATATGGCTACACCTTC | CASSLYTGEYGYTF
many | TRBJ2-3 | TRBD2 | TRBV5-1 | TGCGCCAGCAGCTGGGGGACTAGCCGAAATACGCAGTATTTT | CASSWGTSRNTQYF
. | TRBJ1-1 | . | TRBV29-1 | TGCAGCGTTACTGGGAACACTGAAGCTTTCTTT | CSVTGNTEAFF
. | TRBJ1-1 | . | TRBV19 | TGTGTCAGTAGTACTCAGTCAAGGGCGAACACTGAAGCCTTCTTT | CVSSTQSRANTEAFF
many | TRBJ1-4 | . | TRBV5-6 | TGTGCCAGCAGCTTGTTCCCCCGGACCGACTATATGCGGGGCGGTGAAAAACTGTTTTTT | CASSLFPRTDYMRGGEKLFF
few | TRBJ2-3 | . | TRBV20-1 | TGCAGTACAAGGGTTGAGGGGTCTAGCACAGATACGCAGTATTTT | CSTRVEGSSTDTQYF
few | TRBJ1-6 | TRBD1 | TRBV19 | TGTGCCAGTAACGAGGACAGGGACTCACCCCTCCACTTT | CASNEDRDSPLHF
. | TRBJ2-2 | TRBD2 | TRBV9 | TGTGCCAGCAGCGTTCTAGCGGGGGGCAACACCGGGGAGCTGTTTTTT | CASSVLAGGNTGELFF
few | TRBJ2-2 | . | TRBV7-8 | TGTGCCAGCAGCCCCGACGCAGGGTTCACCGGGGAGCTGTTTTTT | CASSPDAGFTGELFF
many | TRBJ2-1 | . | TRBV20-1 | TGCAGTGCTCCTCCTTGGGCGGGGCGGGGTTTGAGCAATGAGCAGTTCTTC | CSAPPWAGRGLSNEQFF
many | TRBJ2-7 | . | TRBV30 | TGTGCCTGGAGTGCCGGGGATTACGAGCAGTACTTC | CAWSAGDYEQYF
many | TRBJ1-5 | . | TRBV18 | TGTGCCAGCTCATTCGGGTTAGGATCTGGAGGTCAGCCCCAGCATTTT | CASSFGLGSGGQPQHF
few | TRBJ1-5 | . | TRBV5-6 | TGTGCCAGCAGCTTCTCTGAGAATCAGCCCCAGCATTTT | CASSFSENQPQHF
many | TRBJ1-5 | . | TRBV7-2 | TGTGCCAGCAGCTTACTCGCGGTAAATCAGCCCCAGCATTTT | CASSLLAVNQPQHF
many | TRBJ2-4 | TRBD2 | TRBV29-1 | TGCAGCGTTGAGGCCCCCCACCCGGGACTAGCTTCGAACATTCAGTACTTC | CSVEAPHPGLASNIQYF
few | TRBJ2-5 | TRBD2 | TRBV10-3 | TGTGCCATCACGCGGGGGACGTCGGAGACCCAGTACTTC | CAITRGTSETQYF
many | TRBJ1-2 | . | TRBV6-5 | TGTGCCAGCAGTTACTCGAGTGCAGGTGGCTACACCTTC | CASSYSSAGGYTF
few | TRBJ1-5 | . | TRBV2 | TGTGCCAGCATGGAGGGTACTTACAATCAGCCCCAGCATTTT | CASMEGTYNQPQHF
many | TRBJ2-1 | TRBD2 | TRBV27 | TGTGCCAGCAGTTCCCCTAGCGGGGGGACCGATGAGCAGTTCTTC | CASSSPSGGTDEQFF
. | TRBJ2-3 | TRBD2 | TRBV4-3 | TGCGCCAGCAGCCGAAAGGGACTAGGCCTGCCAGATACGCAGTATTTT | CASSRKGLGLPDTQYF
. | TRBJ1-4 | . | TRBV2 | TGTGCCAGCAGTGAAGCGTGGACAGAAAAACTGTTTTTT | CASSEAWTEKLFF
many | TRBJ2-1 | . | TRBV13 | TGTGCCAGCAAGGCCCAGGGGTGGGATGAGCAGTTCTTC | CASKAQGWDEQFF
many | TRBJ1-5 | . | TRBV11-3 | TGTGCCAGCAGCCCGTATCATCAGCCCCAGCATTTT | CASSPYHQPQHF
many | TRBJ1-5 | . | TRBV4-3 | TGCGCCAGCAGCCGAGGGTTATGGCAGCCCCAGCATTTT | CASSRGLWQPQHF
few | TRBJ1-2 | . | TRBV18 | TGTGCCAGCTCACCGGATAACTATGGCTACACCTTC | CASSPDNYGYTF
few | TRBJ2-2 | TRBD2 | TRBV2 | TGTGCCAGCAGCATAGCGGGTAACACCGGGGAGCTGTTTTTT | CASSIAGNTGELFF
. | TRBJ2-5 | . | TRBV7-6 | TGTGCCAGCAGCCTCTACGAGGGAGAGACCCAGTACTTC | CASSLYEGETQYF
few | TRBJ2-2 | . | TRBV5-1 | TGCGCCAGCAACATAAACAGCTTGAACACCGGGGAGCTGTTTTTT | CASNINSLNTGELFF
many | TRBJ1-4 | . | TRBV7-6 | TGTGCCAGCAGCTTATTTCCCAAAGGAGAAAAACTGTTTTTT | CASSLFPKGEKLFF
many | TRBJ1-3 | . | TRBV4-3 | TGCGCCAGCAGCCAAGACCGAACGGGAAACACCATATATTTT | CASSQDRTGNTIYF
. | TRBJ2-7 | . | TRBV7-2 | TGTGCCAGCAGCTTGGGACTCAGGCAGGTTTACGAGCAGTACTTC | CASSLGLRQVYEQYF
few | TRBJ2-4 | . | TRBV7-9 | TGTGCCACCTCAGGCAGGCTAGACATTCAGTACTTC | CATSGRLDIQYF
many | TRBJ1-1 | . | TRBV29-1 | TGCAGCGTTGAAAGGTCCGAGAACACTGAAGCTTTCTTT | CSVERSENTEAFF
few | TRBJ2-7 | . | TRBV5-1 | TGCGCCAGCAGCTCTACCCGCGGGACAACGGACTACGAGCAGTACTTC | CASSSTRGTTDYEQYF
few | TRBJ2-4 | TRBD1 | TRBV7-8 | TGTGCCAGCAGCTACCGAGCACAGGGGAACATTCAGTACTTC | CASSYRAQGNIQYF
few | TRBJ1-1 | TRBD1 | TRBV3-1 | TGTGCCAGCAGCCAAGGGACAGGGGAAGGTGAAGCTTTCTTT | CASSQGTGEGEAFF
few | TRBJ2-6 | . | TRBV5-1 | TGCGCCAGCAGGCGGGACGGAAACTCTGGGGCCAACGTCCTGACTTTC | CASRRDGNSGANVLTF